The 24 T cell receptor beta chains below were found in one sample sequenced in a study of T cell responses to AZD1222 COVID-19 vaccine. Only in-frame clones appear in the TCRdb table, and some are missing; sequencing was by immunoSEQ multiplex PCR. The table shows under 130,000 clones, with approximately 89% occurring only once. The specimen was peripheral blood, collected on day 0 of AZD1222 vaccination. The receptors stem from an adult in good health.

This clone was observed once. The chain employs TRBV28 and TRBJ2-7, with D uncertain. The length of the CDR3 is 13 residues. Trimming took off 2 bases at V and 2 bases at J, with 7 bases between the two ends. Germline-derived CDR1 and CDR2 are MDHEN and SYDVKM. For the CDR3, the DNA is TGTGCCAGCAGTTTACAGGTAACCTACGAGCAGTACTTC. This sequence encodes CASSLQVTYEQYF. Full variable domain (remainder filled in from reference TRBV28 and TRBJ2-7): DVKVTQSSRYLVKRTGEKVFLECVQDMDHENMFWYRQDPGLGLRLIYFSYDVKMKEKGDIPEGYSVSREKKERFSLILESASTNQTSMYLCASSLQVTYEQYFGPGTRLTVT.

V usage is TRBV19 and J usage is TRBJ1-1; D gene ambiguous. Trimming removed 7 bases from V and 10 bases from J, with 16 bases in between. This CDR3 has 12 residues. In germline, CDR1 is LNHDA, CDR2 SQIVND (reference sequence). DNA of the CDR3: TGTGCCAGTAATTTATCGGGGAACGGAGCTTTCTTT. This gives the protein CASNLSGNGAFF. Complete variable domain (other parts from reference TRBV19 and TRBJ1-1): DGGITQSPKYLFRKEGQNVTLSCEQNLNHDAMYWYRQDPGQGLRLIYYSQIVNDFQKGDIAEGYSVSREKKESFPLTVTSAQKNPTAFYLCASNLSGNGAFFGQGTRLTVV.

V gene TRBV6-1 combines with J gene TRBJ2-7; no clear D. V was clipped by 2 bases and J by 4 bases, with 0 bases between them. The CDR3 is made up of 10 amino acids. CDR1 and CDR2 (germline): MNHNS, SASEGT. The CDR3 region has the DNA TGTGCCAGCAGTGAATACGAGCAGTACTTC. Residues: CASSEYEQYF.

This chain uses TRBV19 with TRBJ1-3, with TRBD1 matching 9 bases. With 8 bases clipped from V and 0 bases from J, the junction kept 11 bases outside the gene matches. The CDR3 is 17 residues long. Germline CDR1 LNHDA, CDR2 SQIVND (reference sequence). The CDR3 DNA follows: TGTGCCAGTCTCCGTGGGACAGGGCATATCTCTGGAAACACCATATATTTT. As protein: CASLRGTGHISGNTIYF.

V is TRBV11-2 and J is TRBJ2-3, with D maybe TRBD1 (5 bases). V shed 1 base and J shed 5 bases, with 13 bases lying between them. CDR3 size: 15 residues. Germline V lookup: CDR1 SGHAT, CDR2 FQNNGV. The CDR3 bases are TGTGCCAGCAGCTTAGGGTTGGCGGACAAAGATACGCAGTATTTT. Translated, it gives CASSLGLADKDTQYF.

CDR3 loop: CASSYSGAGIDEQFF. In DNA, the CDR3 is TGTGCCAGCAGTTACTCGGGAGCGGGTATAGATGAGCAGTTCTTC. The chain combines TRBV6-5 with TRBJ2-1, with D perhaps TRBD2 (6 bases). Trimming shortened V by 0 bases and J by 8 bases, and 14 bases separated the two germline ends. Germline values: CDR1 MNHEY, CDR2 SVGAGI. The CDR3 loop spans 15 amino acids.

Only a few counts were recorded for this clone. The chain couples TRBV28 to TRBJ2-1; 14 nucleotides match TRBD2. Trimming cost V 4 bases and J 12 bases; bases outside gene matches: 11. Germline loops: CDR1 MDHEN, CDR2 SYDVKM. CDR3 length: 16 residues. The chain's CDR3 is CASSWAGTSGRGVQFF. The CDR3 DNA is TGTGCCAGCAGTTGGGCCGGGACTAGCGGGAGAGGGGTGCAGTTCTTC.

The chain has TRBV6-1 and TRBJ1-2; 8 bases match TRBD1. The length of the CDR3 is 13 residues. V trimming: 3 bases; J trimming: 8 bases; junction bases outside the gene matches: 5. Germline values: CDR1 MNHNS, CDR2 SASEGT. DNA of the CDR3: TGTGCCAGCAGTGACCAGGGGGCAAGCGGCTACACCTTC. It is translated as CASSDQGASGYTF.

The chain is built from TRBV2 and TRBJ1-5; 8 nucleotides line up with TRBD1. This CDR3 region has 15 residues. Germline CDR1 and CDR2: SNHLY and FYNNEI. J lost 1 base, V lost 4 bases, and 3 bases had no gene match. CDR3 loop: CASSGQGLSNQPQHF. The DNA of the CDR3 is TGTGCCAGCAGTGGACAGGGGTTGAGCAATCAGCCCCAGCATTTT.

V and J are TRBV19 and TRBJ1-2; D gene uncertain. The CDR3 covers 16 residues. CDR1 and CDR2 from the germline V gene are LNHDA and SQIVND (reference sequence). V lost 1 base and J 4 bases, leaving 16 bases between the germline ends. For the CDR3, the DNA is TGTGCCAGTAGTATAGTGGGATCAGAGATGGGCTATGGCTACACCTTC. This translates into CASSIVGSEMGYGYTF.

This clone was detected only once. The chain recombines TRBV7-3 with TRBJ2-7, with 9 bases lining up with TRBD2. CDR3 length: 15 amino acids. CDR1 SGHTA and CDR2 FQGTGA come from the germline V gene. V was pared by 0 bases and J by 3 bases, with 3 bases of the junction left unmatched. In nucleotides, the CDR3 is TGTGCCAGCAGCTTAACTAGCGGGGGTAGCTACGAGCAGTACTTC. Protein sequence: CASSLTSGGSYEQYF.

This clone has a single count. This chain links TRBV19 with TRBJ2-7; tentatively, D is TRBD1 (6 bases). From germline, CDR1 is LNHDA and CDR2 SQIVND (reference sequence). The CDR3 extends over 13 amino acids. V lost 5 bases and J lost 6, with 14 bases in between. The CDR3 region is CASSDRFSREQYF. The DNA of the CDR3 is TGTGCCAGTAGTGACAGGTTCTCTCGCGAGCAGTACTTC.

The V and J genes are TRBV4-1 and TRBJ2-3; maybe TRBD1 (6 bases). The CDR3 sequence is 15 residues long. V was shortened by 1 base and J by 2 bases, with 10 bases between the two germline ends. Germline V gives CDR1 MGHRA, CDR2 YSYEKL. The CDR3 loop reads CASSQGGPLTDTQYF. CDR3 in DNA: TGCGCCAGCAGCCAAGGGGGGCCCCTCACAGATACGCAGTATTTT.

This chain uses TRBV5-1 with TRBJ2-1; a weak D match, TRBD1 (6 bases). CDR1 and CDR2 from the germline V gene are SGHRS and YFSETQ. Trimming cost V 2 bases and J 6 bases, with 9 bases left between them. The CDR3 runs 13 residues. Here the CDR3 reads CASSFEGVNEQFF. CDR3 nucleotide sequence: TGCGCCAGCAGCTTCGAGGGGGTCAATGAGCAGTTCTTC.

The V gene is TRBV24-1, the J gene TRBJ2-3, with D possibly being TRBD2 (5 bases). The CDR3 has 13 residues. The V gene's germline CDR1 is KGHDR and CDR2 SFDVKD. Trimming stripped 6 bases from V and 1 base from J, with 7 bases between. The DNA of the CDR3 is TGTGCCACCAGTATCGGGGGCACAGATACGCAGTATTTT. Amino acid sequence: CATSIGGTDTQYF.

CDR3 residues: CASSLLQVLGTEAFF. Written as DNA, the CDR3 is TGTGCCAGCAGTCTCCTACAGGTCTTGGGCACTGAAGCTTTCTTT. The V gene is TRBV28, the J gene TRBJ1-1, with D possibly being TRBD1 (5 bases). Trimming shortened V by 5 bases and J by 4 bases, and 17 bases separated the two germline ends. CDR1 and CDR2 (germline): MDHEN, SYDVKM. The CDR3 runs to 15 residues.

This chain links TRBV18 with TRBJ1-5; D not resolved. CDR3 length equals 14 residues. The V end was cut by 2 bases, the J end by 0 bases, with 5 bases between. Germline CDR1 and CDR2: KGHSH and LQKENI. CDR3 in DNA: TGTGCCAGCTCACCAATTAATAGCAATCAGCCCCAGCATTTT. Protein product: CASSPINSNQPQHF.

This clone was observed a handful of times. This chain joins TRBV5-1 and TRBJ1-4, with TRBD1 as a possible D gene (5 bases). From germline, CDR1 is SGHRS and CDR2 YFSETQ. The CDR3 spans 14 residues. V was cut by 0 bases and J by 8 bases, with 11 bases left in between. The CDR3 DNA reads TGCGCCAGCAGCTTGGGGCAGGGAAGGGAAAAACTGTTTTTT. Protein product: CASSLGQGREKLFF. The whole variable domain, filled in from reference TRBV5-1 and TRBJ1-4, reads KAGVTQTPRYLIKTRGQQVTLSCSPISGHRSVSWYQQTPGQGLQFLFEYFSETQRNKGNFPGRFSGRQFSNSRSEMNVSTLELGDSALYLCASSLGQGREKLFFGSGTQLSVL.

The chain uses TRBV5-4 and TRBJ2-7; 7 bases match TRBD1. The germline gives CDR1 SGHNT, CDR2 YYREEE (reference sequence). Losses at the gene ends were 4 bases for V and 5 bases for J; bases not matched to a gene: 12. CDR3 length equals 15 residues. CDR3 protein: CASSPRQGRGDEQYF. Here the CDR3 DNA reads TGTGCCAGCAGCCCGCGACAGGGAAGAGGAGACGAGCAGTACTTC. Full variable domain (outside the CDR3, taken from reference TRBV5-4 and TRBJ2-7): ETGVTQSPTHLIKTRGQQVTLRCSSQSGHNTVSWYQQALGQGPQFIFQYYREEENGRGNFPPRFSGLQFPNYSSELNVNALELDDSALYLCASSPRQGRGDEQYFGPGTRLTVT.

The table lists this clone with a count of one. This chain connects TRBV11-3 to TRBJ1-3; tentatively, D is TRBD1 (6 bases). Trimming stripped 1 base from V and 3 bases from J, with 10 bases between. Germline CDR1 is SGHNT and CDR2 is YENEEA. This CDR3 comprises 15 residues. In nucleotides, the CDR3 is TGTGCCAGCAGCTTAGCCGCGGACAGTGGAAACACCATATATTTT. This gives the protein CASSLAADSGNTIYF.

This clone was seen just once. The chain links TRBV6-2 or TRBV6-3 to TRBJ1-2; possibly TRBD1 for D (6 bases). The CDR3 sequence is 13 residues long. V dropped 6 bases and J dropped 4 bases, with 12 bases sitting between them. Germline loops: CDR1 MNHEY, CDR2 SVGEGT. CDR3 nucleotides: TGTGCCAGCAGCCGTGGACAGCTCTATGGCTACACCTTC. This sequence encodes CASSRGQLYGYTF.

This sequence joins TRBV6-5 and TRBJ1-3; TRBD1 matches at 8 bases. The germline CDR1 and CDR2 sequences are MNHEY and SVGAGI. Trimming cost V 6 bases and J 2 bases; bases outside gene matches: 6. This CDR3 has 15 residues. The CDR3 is CASRIDRGPGNTIYF. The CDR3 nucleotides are TGTGCCAGCAGAATCGACAGGGGCCCTGGAAACACCATATATTTT.

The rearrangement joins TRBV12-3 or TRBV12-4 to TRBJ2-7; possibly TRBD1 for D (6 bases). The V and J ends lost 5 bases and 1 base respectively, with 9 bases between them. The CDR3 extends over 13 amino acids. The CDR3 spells CASSPDRSYEQYF. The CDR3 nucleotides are TGTGCCAGCAGTCCAGACAGGTCCTACGAGCAGTACTTC.

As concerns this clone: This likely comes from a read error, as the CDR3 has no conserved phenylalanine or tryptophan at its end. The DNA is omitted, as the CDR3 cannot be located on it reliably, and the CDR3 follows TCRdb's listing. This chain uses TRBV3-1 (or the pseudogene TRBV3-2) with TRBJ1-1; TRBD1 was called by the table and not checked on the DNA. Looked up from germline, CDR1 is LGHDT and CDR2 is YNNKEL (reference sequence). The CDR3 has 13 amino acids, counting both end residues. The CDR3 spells CASSQGGQGVRRS.